This TCR beta chain stems from a study of blood T cell repertoires in COVID-19. In the study overall: The United States, Italy and Spain supplied acute and convalescent COVID-19 samples. Nucleic acid was either cDNA or gDNA, and it came from T cells, B-cell-depleted T cells, or PBMCs.

The germline V gene has CDR1 SNHLY and CDR2 FYNNEI. The V gene lost 0 bases and the J gene lost 1 base, with 6 bases spanning the gap. This CDR3 has 15 residues. How the authors handled the data: Amplification of reference gene primers provided the estimated nucleated cell counts. Assay: immunoSEQ multiplex PCR; the TCRdb copy retains only in-frame clones and omits some. Clone size and the V and J calls come from that table; the DNA yielded D and trimming. The sample consists of some 150,000 clones, over 85% of them appearing once. The genes are TRBV2 and TRBJ2-2; no clear D. Sequencing input: peripheral blood. This clonotype was sampled from a human donor in a cohort sampled during active COVID-19. The chain's CDR3 is CASSEASQNTGELFF. CDR3 nucleotide sequence: TGTGCCAGCAGTGAAGCCTCACAGAACACCGGGGAGCTGTTTTTT.